This passage covers 26 T cell receptor beta chains from one sample sequenced in a study of T cell changes during pregnancy in multiple sclerosis. TCRdb's table, derived via immunoSEQ multiplex PCR, lists solely in-frame clones and lacks some. The table records under 130,000 clones, approximately 90% of them present only once. The input for sequencing was peripheral blood, taken after pregnancy. The source of these receptors is a female donor with multiple sclerosis, enrolled in a pregnancy study.

The chain is built from TRBV6-1 and TRBJ2-1; 8 nucleotides match TRBD2. CDR3 length: 14 amino acids. V lost 9 bases and J lost 6; bases outside the gene matches: 10. Germline lookup yields CDR1 MNHNS and CDR2 SASEGT. The CDR3 reads CASSRGTRSNEQFF. In DNA form, the CDR3 reads TGTGCCAGTTCCCGAGGGACTAGATCCAATGAGCAGTTCTTC.

The CDR3 region is CASSPGDRGNGYTF. The CDR3 nucleotides read TGTGCCAGCTCACCAGGGGACAGGGGAAATGGCTACACCTTC. This chain joins TRBV18 and TRBJ1-2, with 10 bases lining up with TRBD1. CDR1 and CDR2 from the germline V gene are KGHSH and LQKENI. The CDR3 is 14 amino acids. The junction had 3 bases not matched to a gene; V was cut back by 2 bases and J by 6 bases.

J is TRBJ2-1 and V is TRBV11-3, with 14 bases fitting TRBD2. The CDR3 is made up of 15 amino acids. The ends lost 1 base at V and 7 bases at J; junction bases unmatched: 0. Per the germline V gene, CDR1 is SGHNT and CDR2 is YENEEA. CDR3: CASSLGLAGGNEQFF. CDR3 in DNA: TGTGCCAGCAGCTTAGGACTAGCGGGGGGGAATGAGCAGTTCTTC. Supplemented by reference TRBV11-3 and TRBJ2-1, the full variable domain reads EAGVVQSPRYKIIEKKQPVAFWCNPISGHNTLYWYLQNLGQGPELLIRYENEEAVDDSQLPKDRFSAERLKGVDSTLKIQPAELGDSAVYLCASSLGLAGGNEQFFGPGTRLTVL.

This clone was counted only a few times. CDR3 residues: CASSLTGGGPQHF. The CDR3 DNA is TGTGCCAGCTCACTGACAGGGGGCGGCCCCCAGCATTTT. J is TRBJ1-5 and V is TRBV18; 10 positions agree with TRBD1. The V segment lost 4 bases and the J segment 10 bases; nucleotides outside the gene matches: 4. The length of the CDR3 is 13 residues. Per the germline V gene, CDR1 is KGHSH and CDR2 is LQKENI.

This clone appeared a single time. The gene calls are TRBV5-4 and TRBJ2-2; TRBD2 agrees at 7 bases. Germline trimming cut 4 bases from V and 0 bases from J; bases unmatched to any gene: 15. In germline, CDR1 is SGHNT, CDR2 YYREEE (reference sequence). CDR3 length equals 19 residues. The CDR3: CASSPREKGRGPNTGELFF. The CDR3 DNA sequence: TGTGCCAGCAGCCCACGGGAGAAGGGGAGGGGTCCGAACACCGGGGAGCTGTTTTTT. Filled out from reference TRBV5-4 and TRBJ2-2, the complete variable domain reads ETGVTQSPTHLIKTRGQQVTLRCSSQSGHNTVSWYQQALGQGPQFIFQYYREEENGRGNFPPRFSGLQFPNYSSELNVNALELDDSALYLCASSPREKGRGPNTGELFFGEGSRLTVL.

The genes are TRBV4-3 and TRBJ1-6, with a possible D match to TRBD1 (6 bases). The CDR3 is 16 amino acids. V lost 0 bases, J lost 7 bases, and 13 bases lay in between. Germline lookup yields CDR1 LGHNA and CDR2 YSLEER. The CDR3 coding sequence is TGCGCCAGCAGCCAAGATCCAGGGGTGGGAAATTCACCCCTCCACTTT. As protein: CASSQDPGVGNSPLHF.

V usage is TRBV7-9 and J usage is TRBJ1-6; 9 bases agree with TRBD1. CDR3 length: 16 residues. J was trimmed by 13 bases and V by 1 base; bases with no gene match: 11. Germline values: CDR1 SEHNR, CDR2 FQNEAQ (reference sequence). CDR3 protein: CASSLVRGGTGGPLHF. In DNA form, the CDR3 reads TGTGCCAGCAGCTTAGTTCGAGGGGGAACAGGGGGCCCCCTCCACTTT.

V usage is TRBV28 and J usage is TRBJ2-1, with TRBD2 identical over 8 bases. Trimming at V came to 5 bases and at J to 7 bases, leaving 19 bases not matched to a gene. The CDR3 totals 18 residues. Germline loops: CDR1 MDHEN, CDR2 SYDVKM. The CDR3 region has the DNA TGTGCCAGCAGTCGCGACTCCCCTCTAGCGGGTCTGTTAAATGAGCAGTTCTTC. It translates to CASSRDSPLAGLLNEQFF.

This sequence joins TRBV4-1 and TRBJ2-7; 8 nucleotides line up with TRBD2. V was pared by 4 bases and J by 0 bases, with 8 bases of the junction left unmatched. Germline V gene lookup returns CDR1 MGHRA and CDR2 YSYEKL. The CDR3 consists of 16 residues. CDR3 sequence reads: CASSLSPSGPSYEQYF. As DNA, the CDR3 is TGCGCCAGCAGCCTCTCTCCTAGCGGGCCCTCCTACGAGCAGTACTTC.

This clone occurred a few times. The chain links TRBV29-1 to TRBJ1-1; the match to TRBD1 covers 8 bases. The length of the CDR3 is 11 residues. Trimming took 7 bases from V and 7 from J; bases not matched to a gene: 5. Germline loops: CDR1 SQVTM, CDR2 ANQGSEA. CDR3 region: CSGTGTGEAFF. In DNA, the CDR3 is TGCAGCGGGACCGGGACAGGTGAAGCTTTCTTT.

The chain joins TRBV9 to TRBJ1-1; 7 bases align to TRBD1. V lost 3 bases to trimming and J lost 4 bases; unmatched junction nucleotides: 3. CDR1 is SGDLS and CDR2 is YYNGEE in the germline V gene. The length of the CDR3 is 13 residues. CDR3 sequence (DNA): TGTGCCAGCAGCGAATCAGGGGGCACTGAAGCTTTCTTT. Amino acids: CASSESGGTEAFF.

This clone turned up a few times. The chain combines TRBV30 with TRBJ1-1, with no clear D. The V and J ends lost 2 bases and 8 bases respectively, with 9 bases between them. The CDR3 covers 11 residues. In germline, CDR1 is GTSNPN, CDR2 SVGIG (reference sequence). The CDR3 coding sequence is TGTGCCTGGAGTTCTGGGCCAGAAGCTTTCTTT. Its translation: CAWSSGPEAFF.

V usage is TRBV20-1 and J usage is TRBJ1-1, with D uncertain. CDR3 length: 11 residues. Germline V gene sequence: CDR1 DFQATT, CDR2 SNEGSKA (reference sequence). The ends were cut back, 3 bases at V and 10 bases at J, with 12 bases in the middle. CDR3 amino acids: CSARSPGGAFF. Written as DNA, the CDR3 is TGCAGTGCTAGGTCCCCCGGTGGAGCTTTCTTT.

This clone was found a few times. The gene calls are TRBV28 and TRBJ2-7; TRBD1 aligns across 8 bases. CDR3 length: 15 amino acids. The J segment lost 2 bases and the V segment lost 5 bases, leaving 8 bases of the junction unmatched. The germline CDR1 and CDR2 sequences are MDHEN and SYDVKM. For the CDR3, the DNA is TGTGCCAGCAGTCCCCGGGACAGGCCGCCCTACGAGCAGTACTTC. Translation: CASSPRDRPPYEQYF.

The V and J genes are TRBV7-9 and TRBJ2-2; D is possibly TRBD2 (6 bases). The germline gives CDR1 SEHNR, CDR2 FQNEAQ (reference sequence). With 5 bases removed from V and 5 bases from J, the gap between germline ends came to 15 bases. CDR3 length: 15 residues. The CDR3 reads CASSLGPGGTGELFF. Written as DNA, the CDR3 is TGTGCCAGCAGCCTAGGACCAGGAGGGACCGGGGAGCTGTTTTTT.

The chain is built from TRBV18 and TRBJ2-7; possibly TRBD1 for D (5 bases). The CDR3 covers 14 residues. CDR1 is KGHSH, CDR2 LQKENI, per germline. Trimming stripped 1 base from V and 5 bases from J, with 12 bases between. The CDR3 coding sequence is TGTGCCAGCTCACCACTCGCAGGGTACGACGAGCAGTACTTC. This gives the protein CASSPLAGYDEQYF.

This clone was observed once. The J gene is TRBJ1-4, the V gene TRBV5-1, with D uncertain. In germline, CDR1 is SGHRS, CDR2 YFSETQ. The CDR3 extends over 15 amino acids. V lost 3 bases and J 8 bases, leaving 17 bases between the germline ends. In nucleotides, the CDR3 is TGCGCCAGCAGCTCAGGACTTGGAGACACGGAAAAACTGTTTTTT. Amino acids: CASSSGLGDTEKLFF.

V gene TRBV5-4 combines with J gene TRBJ1-4, with 7 bases matching TRBD1. Losses at the gene ends were 1 base for V and 8 bases for J; bases not matched to a gene: 5. CDR1 and CDR2 (germline): SGHNT, YYREEE (reference sequence). The CDR3 spans 14 residues. The CDR3, as DNA: TGTGCCAGCAGCTTGAGGGGGCAAGGGGAAAAACTGTTTTTT. It specifies CASSLRGQGEKLFF.

V and J are TRBV11-1 and TRBJ1-1, with D perhaps TRBD1 (5 bases). The CDR3 has 14 amino acids. V was clipped by 4 bases and J by 0 bases, with 9 bases between them. Germline values: CDR1 SGHAT, CDR2 FQDESV (reference sequence). CDR3 DNA: TGTGCCAGCAGCTCGACAGCTTTGAACACTGAAGCTTTCTTT. It encodes CASSSTALNTEAFF.

The chain couples TRBV7-9 to TRBJ2-6; D uncertain. CDR1 is SEHNR and CDR2 is FQNEAQ in the germline V gene (reference sequence). The CDR3 loop spans 15 amino acids. V was shortened by 4 bases and J by 4 bases, with 11 bases between the two germline ends. CDR3 in amino acids: CASSSTTPGANVLTF. Here the CDR3 DNA reads TGTGCCAGCAGCTCGACGACACCGGGGGCCAACGTCCTGACTTTC.

The rearrangement uses TRBV27 and TRBJ2-1, with 7 nucleotides matching TRBD2. The CDR3 is 15 residues long. Germline assignment: CDR1 MNHEY and CDR2 SMNVEV (reference sequence). V shed 8 bases and J 5 bases; nucleotides not matched to a gene: 12. The CDR3 DNA follows: TGTGCCAGCGGCCCCCTGGCTAGCGGTCACAATGAGCAGTTCTTC. Amino acid sequence: CASGPLASGHNEQFF.

This chain links TRBV5-1 with TRBJ2-4; 8 bases fit TRBD2. J lost 0 bases, V lost 4 bases, and 15 bases had no gene match. This CDR3 is 19 amino acids long. From germline, CDR1 is SGHRS and CDR2 YFSETQ. The CDR3, as DNA: TGCGCCAGCAGCCCATCCAACGCCGGGACTAGATTAGCCAAAAACATTCAGTACTTC. It specifies CASSPSNAGTRLAKNIQYF.

The chain links TRBV5-1 to TRBJ2-2, with 15 bases aligning to TRBD2. J was trimmed by 3 bases and V by 3 bases; bases with no gene match: 3. CDR3 length equals 17 residues. Germline V gene lookup returns CDR1 SGHRS and CDR2 YFSETQ. The CDR3 DNA reads as TGCGCCAGCAGCTGGACTAGCGGGGGGGCCGACACCGGGGAGCTGTTTTTT. Translated, it gives CASSWTSGGADTGELFF.

The genes are TRBV6-6 and TRBJ2-1, with 8 bases lining up with TRBD1. Germline V gene lookup returns CDR1 MNHNY and CDR2 SVGAGI (reference sequence). This CDR3 comprises 14 residues. With 5 bases clipped from V and 7 bases from J, the junction kept 7 bases outside the gene matches. Here the CDR3 reads CASSTSHRGNEQFF. CDR3 bases: TGTGCCAGCAGTACGTCACACAGGGGGAATGAGCAGTTCTTC.

The rearrangement links TRBV19 to TRBJ1-4, with D uncertain. Trimming removed 9 bases at V and 6 bases at J, with 17 bases between. This CDR3 has 14 amino acids. CDR1 and CDR2 (germline): LNHDA, SQIVND (reference sequence). The CDR3 nucleotides read TGTGCCAGCGGAACCAGGTTCGCAGATGAAAAACTGTTTTTT. As protein: CASGTRFADEKLFF.

The rearrangement links TRBV5-1 to TRBJ2-5, with D tentatively TRBD1 (6 bases). V was cut by 4 bases and J by 1 base, with 17 bases left in between. CDR1 is SGHRS, CDR2 YFSETQ, per germline. This CDR3 has 16 residues. DNA of the CDR3: TGCGCCAGCAGCCTTAGAGCAGGGGCGCGCCAAGAGACCCAGTACTTC. This sequence encodes CASSLRAGARQETQYF.